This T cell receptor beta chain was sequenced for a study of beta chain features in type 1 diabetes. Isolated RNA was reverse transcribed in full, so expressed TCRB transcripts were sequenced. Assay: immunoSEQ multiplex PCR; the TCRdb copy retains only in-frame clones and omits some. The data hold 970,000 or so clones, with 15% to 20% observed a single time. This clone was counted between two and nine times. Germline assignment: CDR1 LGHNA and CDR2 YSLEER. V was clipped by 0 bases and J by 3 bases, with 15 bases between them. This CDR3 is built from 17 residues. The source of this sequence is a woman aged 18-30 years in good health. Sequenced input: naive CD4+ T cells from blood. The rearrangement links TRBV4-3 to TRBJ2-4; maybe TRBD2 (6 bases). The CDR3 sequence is CASSQEWRVWGKNIQYF. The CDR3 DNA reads TGCGCCAGCAGCCAAGAGTGGAGGGTTTGGGGCAAAAACATTCAGTACTTC.